The clone carrying this T cell receptor beta chain turned up a few times. Its target is unknown. This record comes from a study of T-cell memory formation after mild COVID-19. About the research overall: TCR clusters were largely donor specific. Study-level points and caveats: Researchers found some responding clones in pre-infection memory, a sign that cross-reactive memory joined. CD4+ clones that contracted lay mainly in CM and EM; CD8+ ones lay in EMRA.

The CDR3 consists of 15 residues. Trimming took 6 bases from V and 5 from J; bases not matched to a gene: 4. The germline CDR1 and CDR2 sequences are SGHAT and FQNNGV. 5'RACE with constant-segment primers built TCRalpha and TCRbeta cDNA libraries with UMIs. TCRdb re-called the 5' RACE reads with MiXCR, one entry per CDR3 protein. The table records around 140,000 distinct CDR3 sequences, around 21% of them present only once. The chain uses TRBV11-2 and TRBJ2-5; 15 positions agree with TRBD2. This TCR derives from an adult woman who had mild COVID-19 (a few samples of this study predate the infection). Cell type and time point are not known. Source material: PBMCs or a T cell subset sorted from them (not recorded which). CDR3 amino acids: CASSRTSGREETQYF. CDR3 nucleotide sequence: TGTGCCAGCAGTCGGACTAGCGGGAGGGAGGAGACCCAGTACTTC.